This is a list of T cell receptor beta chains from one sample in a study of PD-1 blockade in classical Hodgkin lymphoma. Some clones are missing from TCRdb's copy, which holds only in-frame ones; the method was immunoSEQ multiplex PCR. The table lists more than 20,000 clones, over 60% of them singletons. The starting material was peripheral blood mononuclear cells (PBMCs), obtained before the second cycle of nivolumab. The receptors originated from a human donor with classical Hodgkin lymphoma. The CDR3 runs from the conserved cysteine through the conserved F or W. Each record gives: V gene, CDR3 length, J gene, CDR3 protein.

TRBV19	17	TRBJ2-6	CASSTIDRGTGANVLTF
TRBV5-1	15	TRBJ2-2	CASSLPGGNTGELFF
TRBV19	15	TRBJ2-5	CASSRLAGPQETQYF
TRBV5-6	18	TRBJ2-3	CASSLAGLAVFEGYTQYF
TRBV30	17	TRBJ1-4	CAWSDRGRLVLDEKLFF
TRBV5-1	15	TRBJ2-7	CASSLDSGGTYEQYF
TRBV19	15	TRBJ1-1	CASSRTDPVNTEAFF
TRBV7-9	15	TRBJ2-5	CASSPSRVGQETQYF
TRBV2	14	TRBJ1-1	CASSEAQGAREAFF
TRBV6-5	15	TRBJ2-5	CASRFSGLQKGTQYF
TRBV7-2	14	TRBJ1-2	CASSLETGIYGYTF
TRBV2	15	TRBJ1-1	CASRPAGQGDTEAFF
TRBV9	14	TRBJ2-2	CASSPGINTGELFF
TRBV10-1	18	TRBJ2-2	CASSPAVAGGLLIGELFF
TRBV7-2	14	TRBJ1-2	CASSLDGGAYGYTF
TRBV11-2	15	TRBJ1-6	CASSFDWTINSPLHF
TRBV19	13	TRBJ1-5	CASSIEDTQPQHF
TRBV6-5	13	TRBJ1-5	CASRGAGNQPQHF
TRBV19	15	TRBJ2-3	CASRARGLGTDTQYF
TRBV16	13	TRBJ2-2	CASSPVSTGELFF
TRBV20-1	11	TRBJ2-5	CSGHGEETQYF
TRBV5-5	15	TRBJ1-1	CASSPRTGGNTEAFF
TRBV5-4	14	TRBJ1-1	CASSLVSVNTEAFF
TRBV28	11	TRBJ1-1	CASRPGTEAFF
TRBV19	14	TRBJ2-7	CASSPRDTSYEQYF
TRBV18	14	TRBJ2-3	CASSPPRRVDTQYF
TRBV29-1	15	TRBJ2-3	CSGTGTSGFYGTQYF
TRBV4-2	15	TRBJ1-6	CASSQPDRDNSPLHF
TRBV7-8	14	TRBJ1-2	CASSTQGANYGYTF
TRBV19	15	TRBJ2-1	CASSLRGSSYNEQFF
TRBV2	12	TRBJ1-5	CASSDEEQPQHF
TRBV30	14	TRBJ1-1	CAWILGVANTEAFF
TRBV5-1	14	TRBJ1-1	CASSLFSVNTEAFF
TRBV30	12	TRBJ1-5	CASSDRHQPQHF
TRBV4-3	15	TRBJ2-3	CASSQESGVTDTQYF
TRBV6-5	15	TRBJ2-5	CASSYRPGGEVTQYF
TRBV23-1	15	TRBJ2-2	CASTSAFRQLGELFF
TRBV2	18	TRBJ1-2	CASSSPPAAPHRAYGYTF
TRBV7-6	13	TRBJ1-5	CASSLRAYQPQHF